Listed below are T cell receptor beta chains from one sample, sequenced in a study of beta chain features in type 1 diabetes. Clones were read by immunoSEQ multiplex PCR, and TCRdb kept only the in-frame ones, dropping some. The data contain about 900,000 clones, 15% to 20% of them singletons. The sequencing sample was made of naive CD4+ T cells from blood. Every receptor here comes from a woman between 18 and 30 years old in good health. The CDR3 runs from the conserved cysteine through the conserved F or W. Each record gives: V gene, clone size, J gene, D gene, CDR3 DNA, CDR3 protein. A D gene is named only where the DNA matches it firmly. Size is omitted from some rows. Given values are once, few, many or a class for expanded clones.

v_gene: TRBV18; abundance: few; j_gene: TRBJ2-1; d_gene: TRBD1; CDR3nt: TGTGCCAGCTCACCTTTTGACAGGGCTTTCTCCTACAATGAGCAGTTCTTC; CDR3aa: CASSPFDRAFSYNEQFF
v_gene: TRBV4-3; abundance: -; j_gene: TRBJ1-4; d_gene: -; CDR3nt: TGCGCCAGCAGCCCTACAGGGTACGGTGAAAAACTGTTTTTT; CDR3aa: CASSPTGYGEKLFF
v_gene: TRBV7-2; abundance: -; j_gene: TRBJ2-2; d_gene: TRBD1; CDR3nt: TGTGCCAGCAGCTCATCGTACAGGGGTACCGGGGAGCTGTTTTTT; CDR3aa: CASSSSYRGTGELFF
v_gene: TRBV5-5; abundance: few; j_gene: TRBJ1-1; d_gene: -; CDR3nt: TGTGCCAGCAGCTTGAGGGCCCTCGGTACTGAAGCTTTCTTT; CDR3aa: CASSLRALGTEAFF
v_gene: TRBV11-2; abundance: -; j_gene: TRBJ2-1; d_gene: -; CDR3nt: TGTGCCAGCAGCCGTGAGAACAATGAGCAGTTCTTC; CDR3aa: CASSRENNEQFF
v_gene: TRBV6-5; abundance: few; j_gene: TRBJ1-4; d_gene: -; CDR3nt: TGTGCCAGCAGTTACAACCCCGGGGGGGTTGGCGAAAAACTGTTTTTT; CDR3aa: CASSYNPGGVGEKLFF
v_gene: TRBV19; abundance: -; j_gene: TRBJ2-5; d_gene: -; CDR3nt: TGTGCCAGTAGTATGCGTTGGGAGACCCAGTACTTC; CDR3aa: CASSMRWETQYF
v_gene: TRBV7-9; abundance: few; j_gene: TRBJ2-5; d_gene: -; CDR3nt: TGTGCCAGCAGCTTAGAAGGCCCGTGGGCCCAGTACTTC; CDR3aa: CASSLEGPWAQYF
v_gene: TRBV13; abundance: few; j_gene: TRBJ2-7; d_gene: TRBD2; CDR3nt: TGTGCCAGCAGCAAGGTTGCGGGAGGCTCCTACGAGCAGTACTTC; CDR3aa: CASSKVAGGSYEQYF
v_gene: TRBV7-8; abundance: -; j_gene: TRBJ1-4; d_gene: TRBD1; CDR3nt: TGTGCCAGCAGCTCCCCGGGACAGGATCTCCCTAGTGGTGAAAAACTGTTTTTT; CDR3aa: CASSSPGQDLPSGEKLFF
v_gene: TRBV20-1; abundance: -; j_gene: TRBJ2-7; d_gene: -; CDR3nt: TGCAGTGCTACGACGATCTACGAGCAGTACTTC; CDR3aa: CSATTIYEQYF
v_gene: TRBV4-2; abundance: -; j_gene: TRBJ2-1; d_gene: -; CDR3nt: TGTGCCAGCAGCCCCAGTGAGTACAAATACAATGAGCAGTTCTTC; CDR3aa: CASSPSEYKYNEQFF
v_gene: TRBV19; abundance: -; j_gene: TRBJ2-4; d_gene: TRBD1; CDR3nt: TGTGCCAGTAATGCAGGGGGAGCCAAAAACATTCAGTACTTC; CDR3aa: CASNAGGAKNIQYF
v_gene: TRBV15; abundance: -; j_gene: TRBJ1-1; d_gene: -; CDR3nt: TGTGCCACCAGCAGGCGGACCGGGAAAGAGGTAGCTTTCTTT; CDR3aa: CATSRRTGKEVAFF
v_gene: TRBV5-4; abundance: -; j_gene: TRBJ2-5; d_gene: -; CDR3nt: TGTGCCAGCAGTTCAGGGGGGGAGACCCAGTACTTC; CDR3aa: CASSSGGETQYF
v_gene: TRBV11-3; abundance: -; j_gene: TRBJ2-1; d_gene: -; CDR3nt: TGTGCCAGCAGCACCGGAGGCGGAGCGAGTGAGCAGTTCTTC; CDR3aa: CASSTGGGASEQFF
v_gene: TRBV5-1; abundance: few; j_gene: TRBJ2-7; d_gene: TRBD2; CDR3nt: TGCGCCAGCAGTGTGGGACTAGCGGGAGGAGGCTACGAGCAGTACTTC; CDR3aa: CASSVGLAGGGYEQYF
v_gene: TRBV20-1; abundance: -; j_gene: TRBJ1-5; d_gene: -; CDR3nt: TGCAGTGCTGGGACTGCCCAGGCCCAGCATTTT; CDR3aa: CSAGTAQAQHF
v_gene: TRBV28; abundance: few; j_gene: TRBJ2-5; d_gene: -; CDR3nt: TGTGCCAGCAGTACCACGGGGGTGGATCGGGAGACCCAGTACTTC; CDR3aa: CASSTTGVDRETQYF
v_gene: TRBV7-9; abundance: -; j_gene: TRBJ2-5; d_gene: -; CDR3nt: TGTGCCAGCAGCTTAAATCCGGGCGGCCACCAAGAGACCCAGTACTTC; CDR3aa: CASSLNPGGHQETQYF
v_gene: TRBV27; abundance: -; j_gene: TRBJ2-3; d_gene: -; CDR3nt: TGTGCCAGCAGTTTACTATCCACAGATACGCAGTATTTT; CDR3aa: CASSLLSTDTQYF
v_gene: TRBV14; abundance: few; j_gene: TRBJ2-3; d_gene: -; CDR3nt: TGTGCCAGCAGCTACCTGAGGGACTTTAGCACAGATACGCAGTATTTT; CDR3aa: CASSYLRDFSTDTQYF
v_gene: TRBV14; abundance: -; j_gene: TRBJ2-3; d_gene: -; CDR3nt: TGTGCCAGCAGCCAAGGGAATGCCGATACGCAGTATTTT; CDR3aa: CASSQGNADTQYF
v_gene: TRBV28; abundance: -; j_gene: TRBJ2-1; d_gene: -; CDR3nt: TGTGCCAGCAGTGGACAGCTCTCCTACAATGAGCAGTTCTTC; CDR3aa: CASSGQLSYNEQFF
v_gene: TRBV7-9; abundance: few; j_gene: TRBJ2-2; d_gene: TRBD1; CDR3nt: TGTGCCAGCAGCCCGAGAGGGACAGGGGGCGCCGGGGAGCTGTTTTTT; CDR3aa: CASSPRGTGGAGELFF
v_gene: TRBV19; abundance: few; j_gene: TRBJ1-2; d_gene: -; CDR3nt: TGTGCCAGTAGTATTTCTGCAGTCTATGGCTACACCTTC; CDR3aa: CASSISAVYGYTF
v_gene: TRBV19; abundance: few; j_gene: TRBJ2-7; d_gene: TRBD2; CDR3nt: TGTGCCTACCCGCTGACTAGCGGACACTACGAGCAGTACTTC; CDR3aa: CAYPLTSGHYEQYF
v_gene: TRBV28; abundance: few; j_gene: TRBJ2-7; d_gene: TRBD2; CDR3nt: TGTGCCAGCAGTTTACGGCGTAGCGGGAGCTCCTACGAGCAGTACTTC; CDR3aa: CASSLRRSGSSYEQYF
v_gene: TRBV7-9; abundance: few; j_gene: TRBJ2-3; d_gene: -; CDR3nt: TGTGCCAGCTCCGTAGGGTCGGAGGATACGCAGTATTTT; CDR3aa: CASSVGSEDTQYF
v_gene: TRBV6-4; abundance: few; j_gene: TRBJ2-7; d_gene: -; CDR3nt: TGTGCCAGCAGTCCCTTCCCGCCCCACGAGCAGTACTTC; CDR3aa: CASSPFPPHEQYF
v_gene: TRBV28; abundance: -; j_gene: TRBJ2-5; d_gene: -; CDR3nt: TGTGCCAGCAGTGTTGGGATGAGCGTTCAAGAGACCCAGTACTTC; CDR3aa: CASSVGMSVQETQYF
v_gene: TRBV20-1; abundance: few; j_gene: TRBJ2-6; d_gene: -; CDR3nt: TGCAGTGCTCGAGCCAACGTCCTGACTTTC; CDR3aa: CSARANVLTF
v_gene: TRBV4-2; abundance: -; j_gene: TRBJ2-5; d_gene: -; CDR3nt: TGTGCCAGCAGCCCAGGGCGGGACGGGACCCAGTACTTC; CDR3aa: CASSPGRDGTQYF
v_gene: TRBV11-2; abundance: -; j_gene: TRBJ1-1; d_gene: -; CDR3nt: TGTGCCAGCAGCTTAGTTGGTAGGGTCCCTGAAGCTTTCTTT; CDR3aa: CASSLVGRVPEAFF
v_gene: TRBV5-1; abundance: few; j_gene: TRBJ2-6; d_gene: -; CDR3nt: TGCGCCAGCAGCTTGGTTTTTGGAGGGGGAGGCTCTGGGGCCAACGTCCTGACTTTC; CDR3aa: CASSLVFGGGGSGANVLTF
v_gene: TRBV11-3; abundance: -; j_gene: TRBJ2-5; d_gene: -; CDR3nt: TGTGCCAGCAGCTTTGGGGGGGCCCAAGAGACCCAGTACTTC; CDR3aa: CASSFGGAQETQYF
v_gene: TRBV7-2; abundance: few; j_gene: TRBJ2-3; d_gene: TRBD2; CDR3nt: TGTGCCAGCAGCCCACTAGCGTTCCCAATCGCAGATACGCAGTATTTT; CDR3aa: CASSPLAFPIADTQYF
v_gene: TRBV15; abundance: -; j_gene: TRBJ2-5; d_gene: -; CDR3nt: TGTGCCACCAGCAGAACGGTTGACCAAGAGACCCAGTACTTC; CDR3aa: CATSRTVDQETQYF
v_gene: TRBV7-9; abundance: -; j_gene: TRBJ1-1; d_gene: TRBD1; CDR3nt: TGTGCCAGCAGCCTCGGGACAGGGAGGACTGCTGGCACTGAAGCTTTCTTT; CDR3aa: CASSLGTGRTAGTEAFF
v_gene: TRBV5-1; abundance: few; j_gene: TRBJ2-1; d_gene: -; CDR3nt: TGCGCCAGCAGCTTGTCCCTCGCAGGTGGCAATGAGCAGTTCTTC; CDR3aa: CASSLSLAGGNEQFF
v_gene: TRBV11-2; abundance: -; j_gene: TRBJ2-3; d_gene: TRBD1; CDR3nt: TGTGCCAGCAGGCCACTGGGACAGGGATATACGCAGTATTTT; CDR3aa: CASRPLGQGYTQYF
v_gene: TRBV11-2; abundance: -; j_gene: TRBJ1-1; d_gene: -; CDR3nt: TGTGCCAGCAGCTTAGTTCCAAACAGGGAAGCTTTCTTT; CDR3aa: CASSLVPNREAFF
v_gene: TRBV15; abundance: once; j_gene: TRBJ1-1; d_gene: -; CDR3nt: TGTGCCACCAGCAGAGCAGGGCGGACTGAAGCTTTCTTT; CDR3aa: CATSRAGRTEAFF
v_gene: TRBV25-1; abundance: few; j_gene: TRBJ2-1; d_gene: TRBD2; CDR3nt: TGTGCCAGCAGTGAATACGGGGCTAGCGGGCATGAGCAGTTCTTC; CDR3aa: CASSEYGASGHEQFF
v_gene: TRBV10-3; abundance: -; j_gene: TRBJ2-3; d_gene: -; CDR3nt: TGTGCCATCAGTGACGGGGCTGATACGCAGTATTTT; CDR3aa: CAISDGADTQYF